One and the same sample provided the 24 T cell receptor beta chains below, sequenced in a study of shared clonotypes between healthy human individuals. Sequencing used immunoSEQ multiplex PCR; TCRdb keeps in-frame clones, though not all of them. This table holds about 2.3 million clones, approximately 95% found once. Material for sequencing was naive CD4+ T cells from PBMCs. Regarding subset: CD45RA+ positively selected. All receptors derive from a man aged 18 to 35 in good health. Some clones in this sample may be carry-over from other donors' samples.

This sequence joins TRBV6-1 and TRBJ2-6, with 7 bases identical to TRBD1. The CDR3 length is 15 residues. The V gene end was trimmed by 5 bases and the J gene end by 15 bases; junction bases not matched to a gene: 16. Germline V gene data show CDR1 as MNHNS and CDR2 as SASEGT. CDR3 nucleotides: TGTGCCAGCAGTATACGAGCCGGGACAGAGCCTGCCCTGACTTTC. This translates into CASSIRAGTEPALTF.

The chain carries TRBV15 and TRBJ1-5; a possible D gene is TRBD1 (6 bases). Germline CDR1 and CDR2: LNHNV and YYDKDF (reference sequence). Trimming left V 1 base short and J 5 bases short, with 12 bases between. The CDR3 has 15 residues. The CDR3 protein is CATSRGGQDYQPQHF. The CDR3 region has the DNA TGTGCCACCAGCAGAGGGGGACAAGACTATCAGCCCCAGCATTTT.

V and J are TRBV9 and TRBJ2-3; D is unclear. This CDR3 has 14 amino acids. V lost 4 bases, J lost 0 bases, and 9 bases lay in between. CDR1 and CDR2 from the germline V gene are SGDLS and YYNGEE. CDR3 in DNA: TGTGCCAGCAGCCTATCCGAAAGCACAGATACGCAGTATTTT. It is translated as CASSLSESTDTQYF.

In its sample, this clone was seen once. This chain joins TRBV6-1 and TRBJ2-5; D is tentatively TRBD1 or TRBD2 (5 bases each). CDR3 length equals 15 residues. From germline, CDR1 is MNHNS and CDR2 SASEGT. Trimming cost V 5 bases and J 0 bases, with 13 bases left between them. The CDR3: CASSWGPLYQETQYF. DNA of the CDR3: TGTGCCAGCAGTTGGGGACCCTTGTACCAAGAGACCCAGTACTTC.

The count of this clone is one. Other DNA sequences within the sample encode an identical CDR3. The chain carries TRBV4-1 and TRBJ2-7; 12 bases match TRBD2. Per germline, CDR1 MGHRA and CDR2 YSYEKL. The CDR3 runs 15 residues. Trimming removed 2 bases from V and 6 bases from J; junction bases left unmatched: 5. In DNA form, the CDR3 reads TGCGCCAGCAGCCAACCGACTAGCGGGAGTGGCGAGCAGTACTTC. It encodes CASSQPTSGSGEQYF.

As to this clone: This same CDR3 is encoded by further DNA sequences in the sample. The chain carries TRBV18 and TRBJ2-5; no clear D gene. The CDR3 totals 12 residues. The V gene's germline CDR1 is KGHSH and CDR2 LQKENI. Trimming removed 3 bases at V and 2 bases at J, with 4 bases between. The CDR3 nucleotides are TGTGCCAGCTCACCCGAACAAGAGACCCAGTACTTC. Protein product: CASSPEQETQYF. The full variable domain, completed using reference TRBV18 and TRBJ2-5, is NAGVMQNPRHLVRRRGQEARLRCSPMKGHSHVYWYRQLPEEGLKFMVYLQKENIIDESGMPKERFSAEFPKEGPSILRIQQVVRGDSAAYFCASSPEQETQYFGPGTRLLVL.

This chain uses TRBV5-1 with TRBJ2-7, with 7 bases that match TRBD1. The CDR3 consists of 14 residues. V lost 4 bases and J lost 5; bases outside the gene matches: 9. Per germline, CDR1 SGHRS and CDR2 YFSETQ. Here the CDR3 reads CASSILDRRDEQYF. CDR3 bases: TGCGCCAGCAGCATCCTGGACAGGCGGGACGAGCAGTACTTC.

The chain links TRBV11-3 to TRBJ2-3; D might be TRBD2 (5 bases). The CDR3 is 14 amino acids. CDR1 and CDR2 from the germline V gene are SGHNT and YENEEA. Trimming stripped 1 base from V and 3 bases from J, with 8 bases between. The CDR3 here is CASSLAGVTDTQYF. CDR3 bases: TGTGCCAGCAGCTTAGCCGGGGTGACAGATACGCAGTATTTT.

This chain connects TRBV30 to TRBJ2-5, with D unclear. The closer fit of TRBJ2-7 to the DNA end suggests the J call may be wrong. The germline V gene has CDR1 GTSNPN and CDR2 SVGIG (reference sequence). The CDR3 runs 11 residues. DNA of the CDR3: TGTGCCTGGTCAAATAACCACGAGCAGTACTTC. This sequence encodes CAWSNNHEQYF.

The chain uses TRBV28 and TRBJ2-2, with D possibly being TRBD1 or TRBD2 (6 bases each). The V end was cut by 6 bases, the J end by 5 bases, with 13 bases between. This CDR3 region has 14 residues. CDR1 is MDHEN and CDR2 is SYDVKM in the germline V gene. The CDR3 spells CASRSTGRTGELFF. The CDR3 nucleotides read TGTGCCAGCAGAAGTACAGGGAGGACCGGGGAGCTGTTTTTT.

The genes are TRBV6-5 and TRBJ1-3; D gene unclear. Germline CDR1 and CDR2: MNHEY and SVGAGI. V lost 5 bases to trimming and J lost 3 bases, with 11 bases between them. The CDR3 totals 14 residues. This CDR3 reads CASSPSGFGNTIYF. CDR3 nucleotides: TGTGCCAGCAGTCCTTCGGGCTTTGGAAACACCATATATTTT.

This sequence joins TRBV11-2 and TRBJ2-7; 7 positions match TRBD2. The CDR3 runs 16 residues. J was trimmed by 1 base and V by 2 bases; bases with no gene match: 8. Germline assignment: CDR1 SGHAT and CDR2 FQNNGV. In DNA, the CDR3 is TGTGCCAGCAGCTTAACGGCTGGGGGGGGATCCTACGAGCAGTACTTC. Translated, it gives CASSLTAGGGSYEQYF.

The chain recombines TRBV27 with TRBJ1-3; D is uncertain. The V and J ends lost 6 bases and 1 base respectively, with 19 bases between them. The CDR3 runs to 17 residues. Germline V gene data show CDR1 as MNHEY and CDR2 as SMNVEV (reference sequence). The CDR3 spells CASRKGGPYGSGNTIYF. The DNA for the CDR3 is TGTGCCAGCAGAAAGGGTGGCCCCTACGGGTCTGGAAACACCATATATTTT.

The rearrangement joins TRBV4-1 to TRBJ1-2, with 7 positions matching TRBD1. CDR3 length: 14 residues. Germline values: CDR1 MGHRA, CDR2 YSYEKL. V dropped 6 bases and J dropped 0; count of bases not matched to a gene: 4. The CDR3 loop reads CASRMTGTNYGYTF. DNA for the CDR3: TGCGCCAGCAGGATGACAGGGACTAACTATGGCTACACCTTC.

This clone came up once. The chain joins TRBV6-1 to TRBJ1-2; D is possibly TRBD1 (5 bases). Trimming shortened V by 6 bases and J by 11 bases, and 22 bases separated the two germline ends. This CDR3 contains 14 residues. From germline, CDR1 is MNHNS and CDR2 SASEGT. The CDR3 bases are TGTGCCAGCAGCTTCGGACCACCGGGGGACCAATACACCTTC. Translation: CASSFGPPGDQYTF.

This sequence joins TRBV10-1 and TRBJ1-1, with a possible D match to TRBD1 (6 bases). CDR1 is WNHNN and CDR2 is SYGVQD in the germline V gene (reference sequence). The CDR3 totals 16 residues. V gave up 0 bases and J gave up 6 bases, with 17 bases separating them. CDR3 coding DNA: TGCGCCAGCAGTGAGTCGGACGGCAGGGGAGGGTCTGAAGCTTTCTTT. Translation gives CASSESDGRGGSEAFF.

With respect to this clone: The junction and the germline gene differ at one end; a read error may be behind it. The CDR3 spells CASRVGQGNAGELFF. CDR3 nucleotides: TGTGCCAGCAGGGTCGGACAGGGGAACGCCGGGGAGCTGTTTTTT. This sequence joins TRBV2 and TRBJ2-2; TRBD1 matches at 9 bases. CDR3 length: 15 amino acids. CDR1 and CDR2 (germline): SNHLY, FYNNEI.

This clone was recorded once. The rearrangement links TRBV9 to TRBJ2-3; 10 bases agree with TRBD2. CDR3 size: 20 residues. Germline CDR1 and CDR2: SGDLS and YYNGEE. V was clipped by 3 bases and J by 0 bases; unmatched bases: 16. Written as DNA, the CDR3 is TGTGCCAGCAGCGGAAGCCCGAGACTAGCGGGCAGTACTAGCACAGATACGCAGTATTTT. This gives the protein CASSGSPRLAGSTSTDTQYF.

The sample holds a few counts of this clone. The chain carries TRBV5-4 and TRBJ2-1, with TRBD2 identical over 12 bases. V shed 3 bases, J shed 10 bases, and the junction held 8 bases outside the gene matches. Per germline, CDR1 SGHNT and CDR2 YYREEE (reference sequence). This CDR3 comprises 15 residues. The DNA for the CDR3 is TGTGCCAGCAGCTCCCCGGGGACTAGCGGGTGGGAGCAGTTCTTC. It yields the protein CASSSPGTSGWEQFF. The full variable domain, rest sourced from reference TRBV5-4 and TRBJ2-1, is ETGVTQSPTHLIKTRGQQVTLRCSSQSGHNTVSWYQQALGQGPQFIFQYYREEENGRGNFPPRFSGLQFPNYSSELNVNALELDDSALYLCASSSPGTSGWEQFFGPGTRLTVL.

Worth noting for this clone: This sample includes further DNA sequences coding for the same CDR3. This rearrangement joins TRBV27 to TRBJ1-5; D gene unclear. Germline values: CDR1 MNHEY, CDR2 SMNVEV (reference sequence). The CDR3 loop spans 14 amino acids. V lost 4 bases and J 3 bases, leaving 10 bases between the germline ends. Written as DNA, the CDR3 is TGTGCCAGCAGTTCTCCCGGACTCAATCAGCCCCAGCATTTT. It specifies CASSSPGLNQPQHF.

This clone was counted between two and nine times. The rearrangement links TRBV2 to TRBJ2-7, with D possibly being TRBD2 (5 bases). Germline assignment: CDR1 SNHLY and CDR2 FYNNEI. Between the trimmed V and J ends, which lost 6 bases and 2 bases, there was a span of 11 bases. CDR3 length: 13 amino acids. The CDR3 DNA reads TGTGCCAGCAGGTCCAGCGGAACCTACGAGCAGTACTTC. Its translation: CASRSSGTYEQYF.

The chain carries TRBV19 and TRBJ1-1; 10 bases match TRBD1. Germline V gene data show CDR1 as LNHDA and CDR2 as SQIVND (reference sequence). The junction had 5 bases not matched to a gene; V was cut back by 6 bases and J by 4 bases. CDR3 length: 14 residues. The CDR3 region is CASRQTGGGTEAFF. CDR3 bases: TGTGCCAGTAGACAGACAGGGGGCGGCACTGAAGCTTTCTTT. Using reference TRBV19 and TRBJ1-1 for the parts outside the CDR3, the full variable domain is DGGITQSPKYLFRKEGQNVTLSCEQNLNHDAMYWYRQDPGQGLRLIYYSQIVNDFQKGDIAEGYSVSREKKESFPLTVTSAQKNPTAFYLCASRQTGGGTEAFFGQGTRLTVV.

This rearrangement joins TRBV2 to TRBJ2-2; 7 nucleotides line up with TRBD1. The germline V gene encodes CDR1 SNHLY and CDR2 FYNNEI. The CDR3 runs 15 residues. V lost 8 bases, J lost 2 bases, and 8 bases stayed unmatched. In DNA form, the CDR3 reads TGTGCCAGCGGGAACAGGGGAACCAACACCGGGGAGCTGTTTTTT. Protein: CASGNRGTNTGELFF.

The chain couples TRBV6-5 to TRBJ2-1; D possibly corresponds to TRBD1 (5 bases). V lost 0 bases to trimming and J lost 5 bases, with 11 bases between them. This CDR3 comprises 15 residues. The germline gives CDR1 MNHEY, CDR2 SVGAGI. CDR3 sequence reads: CASSYSQDSHNEQFF. The DNA for the CDR3 is TGTGCCAGCAGTTACTCGCAAGACAGCCACAATGAGCAGTTCTTC.